This TCR beta chain was documented in a study of T-cell memory formation after mild COVID-19. The CDR3 consists of 11 residues. Germline V lookup: CDR1 MNHEY, CDR2 SVGAGI. The V end was cut by 6 bases, the J end by 4 bases, with 4 bases between. Turning to this clonotype: What it recognizes is unknown.

5'RACE primed from the constant segment yielded TCR alpha and TCR beta cDNA libraries bearing sample barcodes and UMIs. TCRdb re-derived calls from the 5' RACE reads in MiXCR, one entry per CDR3 protein. Seen here are 120,000 or so distinct CDR3 sequences, about a sixth observed once, and the top ten hold approximately 14%. Findings and limits, study-wide: There was no confirmation that second-wave clones peaking on day 37 were SARS-CoV-2 specific. The main location of contracting CD4+ clones was CM and EM, and that of contracting CD8+ clones was EMRA.

The gene calls are TRBV6-5 and TRBJ1-5; D remains unclear. Material for sequencing was PBMCs or a T cell subset sorted from them (not recorded which). This TCR was recovered from an adult woman who had mild COVID-19 (a few samples of this study predate the infection). Cell type and time point are not known. CDR3 region: CASSTNQPQHF. DNA of the CDR3: TGTGCCAGCAGCACTAATCAGCCCCAGCATTTT.